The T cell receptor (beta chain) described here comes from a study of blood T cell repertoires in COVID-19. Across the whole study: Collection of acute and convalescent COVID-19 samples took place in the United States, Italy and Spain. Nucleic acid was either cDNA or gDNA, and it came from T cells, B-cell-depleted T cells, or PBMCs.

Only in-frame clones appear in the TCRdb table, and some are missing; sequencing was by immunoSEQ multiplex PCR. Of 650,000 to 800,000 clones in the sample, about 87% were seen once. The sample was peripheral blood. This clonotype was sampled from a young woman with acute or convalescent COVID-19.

This CDR3 reads CASSPWDTYEQYF. In nucleotides, the CDR3 is TGTGCCAGCAGCCCCTGGGACACTTACGAGCAGTACTTC. J is TRBJ2-7 and V is TRBV14; the D gene is possibly TRBD1 (6 bases). CDR1 is SGHDN, CDR2 FVKESK, per germline. V lost 4 bases to trimming and J lost 4 bases, with 11 bases between them. The CDR3 contains 13 residues. The full variable domain, in which reference TRBV14 and TRBJ2-7 provide the parts outside the CDR3, is EAGVTQFPSHSVIEKGQTVTLRCDPISGHDNLYWYRRVMGKEIKFLLHFVKESKQDESGMPNNRFLAERTGGTYSTLKVQPAELEDSGVYFCASSPWDTYEQYFGPGTRLTVT.